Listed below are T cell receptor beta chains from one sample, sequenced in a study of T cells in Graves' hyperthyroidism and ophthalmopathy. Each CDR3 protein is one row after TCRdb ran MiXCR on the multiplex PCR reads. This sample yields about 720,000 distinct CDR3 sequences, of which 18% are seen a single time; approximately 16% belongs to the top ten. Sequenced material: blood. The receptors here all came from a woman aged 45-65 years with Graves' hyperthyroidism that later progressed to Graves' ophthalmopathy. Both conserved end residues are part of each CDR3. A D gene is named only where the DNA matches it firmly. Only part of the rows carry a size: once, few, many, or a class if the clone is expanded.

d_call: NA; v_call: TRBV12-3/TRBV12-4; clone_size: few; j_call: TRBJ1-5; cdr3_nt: TGTGCCAGCAGTTTCAGTTTCAATCAGCCCCAGCATTTT; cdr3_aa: CASSFSFNQPQHF
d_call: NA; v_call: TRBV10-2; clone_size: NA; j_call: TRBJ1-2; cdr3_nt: TGCGCCAGCAGTGAGGGGGGGCGTTCTTATGGCTACACCTTC; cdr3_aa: CASSEGGRSYGYTF
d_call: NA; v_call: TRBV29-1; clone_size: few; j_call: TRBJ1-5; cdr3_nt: TGCAGCGTTGCGGCGAGCAATCAGCCCCAGCATTTT; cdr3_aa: CSVAASNQPQHF
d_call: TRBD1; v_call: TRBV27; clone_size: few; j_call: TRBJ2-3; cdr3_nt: TGTGCCAGCAGTCAAAGGGACAGGGGTAGTTTAGATACGCAGTATTTT; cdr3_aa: CASSQRDRGSLDTQYF
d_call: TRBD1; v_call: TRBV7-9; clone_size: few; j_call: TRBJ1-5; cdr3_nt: TGTGCCAGTAGTATCCCCGACAGGGGTAATCAGCCCCAGCATTTT; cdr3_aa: CASSIPDRGNQPQHF
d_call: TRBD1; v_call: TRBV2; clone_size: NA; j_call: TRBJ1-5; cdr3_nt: TGTGCCAGCAGTGAACTAGGGGCAGGGACAGGGGGTTATAGCAATCAGCCCCAGCATTTT; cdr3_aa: CASSELGAGTGGYSNQPQHF
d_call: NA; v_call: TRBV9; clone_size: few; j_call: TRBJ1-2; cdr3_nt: TGTGCCAGCAGCGTTGGGAGGGGTGGTGTTTCGGCTAACTATGGCTACACCTTC; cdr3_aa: CASSVGRGGVSANYGYTF
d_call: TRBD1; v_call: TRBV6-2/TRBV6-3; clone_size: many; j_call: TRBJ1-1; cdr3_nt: TGTGCCAGCAGGAGGACAGGGCGTTTGAACACTGAAGCTTTCTTT; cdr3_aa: CASRRTGRLNTEAFF
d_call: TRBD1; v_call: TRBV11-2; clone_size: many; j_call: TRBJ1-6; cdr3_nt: TGTGCCAGCAGCGCCCCGGGACAGGGAATATGGTCTAATTCACCCCTCCACTTT; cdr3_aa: CASSAPGQGIWSNSPLHF
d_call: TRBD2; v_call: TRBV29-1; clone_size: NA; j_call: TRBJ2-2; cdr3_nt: TGCAGCGTTGTGGGCGGGGGAGGAGGTAAAGCCGGGGAGCTGTTTTTT; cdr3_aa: CSVVGGGGGKAGELFF
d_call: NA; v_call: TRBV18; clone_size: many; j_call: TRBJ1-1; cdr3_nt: TGTGCCAGCTCACTGAAGGAGGTTAGGGCCTCCACTGAAGCTTTCTTT; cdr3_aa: CASSLKEVRASTEAFF
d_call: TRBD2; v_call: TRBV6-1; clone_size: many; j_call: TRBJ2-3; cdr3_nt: TGTGCCAGCAGGATCGGACTAGCGTTAACAGATACGCAGTATTTT; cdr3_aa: CASRIGLALTDTQYF
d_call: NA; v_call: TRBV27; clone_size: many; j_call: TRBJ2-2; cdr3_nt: TGTGCCAGCAGCCTCCAGACAGGGAACACCGGGGAGCTGTTTTTT; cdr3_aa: CASSLQTGNTGELFF
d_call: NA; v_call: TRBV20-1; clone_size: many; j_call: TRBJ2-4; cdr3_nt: TGCAGTGCTAGCGGACCTCTGAGGGGAAACATTCAGTACTTC; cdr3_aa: CSASGPLRGNIQYF
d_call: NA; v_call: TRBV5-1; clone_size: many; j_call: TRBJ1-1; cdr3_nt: TGCGCCAGCAAAATGGGGGAGGGCACTGAAGCTTTCTTT; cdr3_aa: CASKMGEGTEAFF
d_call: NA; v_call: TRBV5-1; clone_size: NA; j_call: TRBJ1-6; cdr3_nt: TGCGCCAGCAGCCAAACAGAGTATTCACCCCTCCACTTT; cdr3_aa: CASSQTEYSPLHF
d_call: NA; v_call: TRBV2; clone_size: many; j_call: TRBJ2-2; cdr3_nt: TGTGCCAGCAGTGAGTTCGTGGGACGACCGAACACCGGGGAGCTGTTTTTT; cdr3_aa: CASSEFVGRPNTGELFF
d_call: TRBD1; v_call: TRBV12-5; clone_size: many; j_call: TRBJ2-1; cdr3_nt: TGTGCTAGTGGTTTGATAACCCCGGGACAGGGGGAGAATGAGCAGTTCTTC; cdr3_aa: CASGLITPGQGENEQFF
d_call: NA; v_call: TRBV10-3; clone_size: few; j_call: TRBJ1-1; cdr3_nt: TGTGCCATCAGTTCCGGGTTCGGTAACACTGAAGCTTTCTTT; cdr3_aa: CAISSGFGNTEAFF
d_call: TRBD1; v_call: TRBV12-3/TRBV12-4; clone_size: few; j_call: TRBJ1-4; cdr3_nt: TGTGCCAGCAGTAGAGGGGACAGGTTCGCCGATAATGAAAAACTGTTTTTT; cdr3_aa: CASSRGDRFADNEKLFF
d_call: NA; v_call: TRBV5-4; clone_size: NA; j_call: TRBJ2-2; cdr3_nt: TGTGCCAGCAGCTTAGACTCTAGAACCACCGGGGAGCTGTTTTTT; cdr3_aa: CASSLDSRTTGELFF
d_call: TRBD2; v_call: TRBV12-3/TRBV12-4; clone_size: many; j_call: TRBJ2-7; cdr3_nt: TGTGCCAGCAGTGAAGGGACTAGCGGGGCCTACGAGCAGTACTTC; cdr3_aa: CASSEGTSGAYEQYF
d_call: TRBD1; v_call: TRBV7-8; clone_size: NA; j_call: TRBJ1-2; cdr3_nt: TGTGCCAGCAGCGGATATACAGGGGGGTATGGCTACACCTTC; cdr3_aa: CASSGYTGGYGYTF
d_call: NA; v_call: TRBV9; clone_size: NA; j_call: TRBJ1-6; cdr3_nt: TGTGCCAGCAGCGTAGAGGGTAATTCACCCCTCCACTTT; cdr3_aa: CASSVEGNSPLHF
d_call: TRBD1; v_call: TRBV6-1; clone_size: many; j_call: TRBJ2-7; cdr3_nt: TGTGCCAGCAGGCCACAGGGGTGGTACGAGCAGTACTTC; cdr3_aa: CASRPQGWYEQYF
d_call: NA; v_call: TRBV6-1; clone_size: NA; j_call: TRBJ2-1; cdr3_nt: TGTGCCAGCGGACAGCTCTACAATGAGCAGTTCTTC; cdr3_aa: CASGQLYNEQFF
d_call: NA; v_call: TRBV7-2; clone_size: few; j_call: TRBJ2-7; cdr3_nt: TGTGCCAGCAGCTTAACCCCCGAAGGGTTCTCCTACGAGCAGTACTTC; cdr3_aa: CASSLTPEGFSYEQYF
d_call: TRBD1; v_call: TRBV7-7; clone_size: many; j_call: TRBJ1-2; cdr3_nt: TGTGCTAGCAGCTTAGCACAGGGGGCTAACTATGGCTACACCTTC; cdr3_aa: CASSLAQGANYGYTF
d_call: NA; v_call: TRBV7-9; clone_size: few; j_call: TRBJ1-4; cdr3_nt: TGTGCCAGCAGCTTAGTCCCAAATGAAAAACTGTTTTTT; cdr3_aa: CASSLVPNEKLFF
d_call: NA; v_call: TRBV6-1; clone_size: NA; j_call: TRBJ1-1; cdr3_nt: TGTGCCAGCAGCCCGGGACGCTGGAACACTGAAGCTTTCTTT; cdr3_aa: CASSPGRWNTEAFF
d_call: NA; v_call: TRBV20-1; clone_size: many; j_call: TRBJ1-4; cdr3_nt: TGCAGTGCTAAACTAGCTGGGGCAACTAATGAAAAACTGTTTTTT; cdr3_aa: CSAKLAGATNEKLFF
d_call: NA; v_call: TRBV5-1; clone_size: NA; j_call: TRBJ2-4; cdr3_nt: TGCGCCAGCAGCTTGTCCCAGGACAAAAACATTCAGTACTTC; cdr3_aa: CASSLSQDKNIQYF
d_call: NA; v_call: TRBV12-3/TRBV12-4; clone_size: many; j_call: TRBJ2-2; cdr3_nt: TGTGCCAGCAGCTCGGATCTTCGACTCCTCACCGGGGAGCTGTTTTTT; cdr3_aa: CASSSDLRLLTGELFF
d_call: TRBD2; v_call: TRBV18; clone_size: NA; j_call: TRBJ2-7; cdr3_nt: TGTGCCAGCTCGACGACTAGCGGAAGCTCCTACGAGCAGTACTTC; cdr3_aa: CASSTTSGSSYEQYF
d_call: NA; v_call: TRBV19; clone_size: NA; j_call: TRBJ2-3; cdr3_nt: TGTGCCAGTAATTTGGGAGGGGGGTTGGATACGCAGTATTTT; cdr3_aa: CASNLGGGLDTQYF
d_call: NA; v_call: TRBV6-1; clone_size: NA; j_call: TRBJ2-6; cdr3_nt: TGTGCCACCCAGGGGCAGGCGAGCTCTGGGGCCAACGTCCTGACTTTC; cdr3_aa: CATQGQASSGANVLTF
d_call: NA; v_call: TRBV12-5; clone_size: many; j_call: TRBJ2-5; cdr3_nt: TGTGCTAGTGGTTTGGGGGAGACCCAGTACTTC; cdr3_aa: CASGLGETQYF
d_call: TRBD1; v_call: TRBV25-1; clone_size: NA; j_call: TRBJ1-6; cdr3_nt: TGTGCCAGCACTGACAGGGCGGATTCACCCCTCCACTTT; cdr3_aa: CASTDRADSPLHF
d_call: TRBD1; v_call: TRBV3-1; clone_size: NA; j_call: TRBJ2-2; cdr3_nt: TGTGCCAGCAGCTACAGGGGGCCGGGTACCGGGGAGCTGTTTTTT; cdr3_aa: CASSYRGPGTGELFF
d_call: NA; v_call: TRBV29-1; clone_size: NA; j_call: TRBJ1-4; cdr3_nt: TGCAGCGTTCAGGAGGTCACAACTAATGAAAAACTGTTTTTT; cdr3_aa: CSVQEVTTNEKLFF
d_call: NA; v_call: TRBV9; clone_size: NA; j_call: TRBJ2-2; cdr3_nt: TGTGCCAGCAGCGCCCAGACAGCGAACACCGGGGAGCTGTTTTTT; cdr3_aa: CASSAQTANTGELFF
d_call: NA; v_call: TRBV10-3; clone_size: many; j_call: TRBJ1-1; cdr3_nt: TGTGCCAACGCAGGGAGTAGGGGGACTGAAGCTTTCTTT; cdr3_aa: CANAGSRGTEAFF
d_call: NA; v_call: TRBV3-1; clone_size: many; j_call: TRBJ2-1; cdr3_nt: TGTGCCAGCAAAGAACAGGGGGGGATCAATGAGCAGTTCTTC; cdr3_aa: CASKEQGGINEQFF
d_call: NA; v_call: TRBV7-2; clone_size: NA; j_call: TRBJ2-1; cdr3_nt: TGTGCCAGCAGCTCTACCTCAGGGGGGTCATACAATGAGCAGTTCTTC; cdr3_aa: CASSSTSGGSYNEQFF
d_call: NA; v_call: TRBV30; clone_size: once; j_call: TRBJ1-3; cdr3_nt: TGTGCCTGGGCTGGAGGGAACACCATATATTTT; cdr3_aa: CAWAGGNTIYF
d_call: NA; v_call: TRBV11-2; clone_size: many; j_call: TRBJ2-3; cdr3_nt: TGTGCCAGCAGCTACGAGGGCACAGATACGCAGTATTTT; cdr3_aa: CASSYEGTDTQYF
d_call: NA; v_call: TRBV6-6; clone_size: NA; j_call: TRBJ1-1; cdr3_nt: TGTGCCAGCAGTTACTCACAGGGTCGAGCTTTCTTT; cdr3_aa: CASSYSQGRAFF
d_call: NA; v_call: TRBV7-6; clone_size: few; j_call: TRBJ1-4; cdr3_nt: TGTGCCAGCGGCGTTGGTAATGAAAAACTGTTTTTT; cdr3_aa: CASGVGNEKLFF
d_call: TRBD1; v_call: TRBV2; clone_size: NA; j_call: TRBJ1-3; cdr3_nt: TGTGCCAGCAGTTCGACAGGGTTCAGAAACACCATATATTTT; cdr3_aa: CASSSTGFRNTIYF
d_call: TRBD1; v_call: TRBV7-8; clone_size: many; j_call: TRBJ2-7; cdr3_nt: TGTGCCAGCCTTCGGACAGGGGAGGAGCAGTACTTC; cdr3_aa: CASLRTGEEQYF
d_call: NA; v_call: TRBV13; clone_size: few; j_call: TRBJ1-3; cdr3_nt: TGTGCCAGCAGCGGAGGGGACACTTTCTCTGGAAACACCATATATTTT; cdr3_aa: CASSGGDTFSGNTIYF
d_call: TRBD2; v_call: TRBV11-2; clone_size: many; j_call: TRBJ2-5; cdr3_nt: TGTGCCAGCAGCTTGCACCGGACTAGCGCGAGGGAAGAGACCCAGTACTTC; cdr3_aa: CASSLHRTSAREETQYF
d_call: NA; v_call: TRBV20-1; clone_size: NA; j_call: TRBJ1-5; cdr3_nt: TGCAGTGCTACAGGGAATTACGATCAGCCCCAGCATTTT; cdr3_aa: CSATGNYDQPQHF
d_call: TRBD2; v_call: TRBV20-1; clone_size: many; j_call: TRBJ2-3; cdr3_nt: TGCAGTGCTACCAACCCGTGGGCTAGCGGGGGGGCGGGCACAGATACGCAGTATTTT; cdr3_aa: CSATNPWASGGAGTDTQYF
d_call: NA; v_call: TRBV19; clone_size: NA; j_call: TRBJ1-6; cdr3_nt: TGTGCCAGTAGTATTGTGGGCAAGGGAGGTTCACCCCTCCACTTT; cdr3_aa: CASSIVGKGGSPLHF
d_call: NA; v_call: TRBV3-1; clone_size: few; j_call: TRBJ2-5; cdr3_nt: TGTGCCAGCAGCCCACCGGTTCAAGAGACCCAGTACTTC; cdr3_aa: CASSPPVQETQYF
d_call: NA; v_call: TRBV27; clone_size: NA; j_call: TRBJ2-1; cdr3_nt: TGTGCCAGCAGTTTCGACCGCAATGAGCAGTTCTTC; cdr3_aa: CASSFDRNEQFF
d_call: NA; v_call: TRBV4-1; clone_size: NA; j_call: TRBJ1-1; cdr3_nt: TGCGCCAGCAGCCACCCGGGCAGGGACGTCGGGCCCGTGAACACTGAAGCTTTCTTT; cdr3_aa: CASSHPGRDVGPVNTEAFF
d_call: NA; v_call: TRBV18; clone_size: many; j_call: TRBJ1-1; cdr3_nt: TGTGCCAGCTCACCACCCAGGCAGAACACTGAAGCTTTCTTT; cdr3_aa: CASSPPRQNTEAFF